This passage covers 2 T cell receptor beta chains from one sample sequenced in a study of cytomegalovirus exposure and HLA in healthy donors. The PCR made use of 60 Vbeta and 13 Jbeta primers. Sequencing used immunoSEQ multiplex PCR; TCRdb keeps in-frame clones, though not all of them. The data show over 150,000 clones, 70% to 90% seen once. Sequenced material: PBMCs. The receptors come from a woman aged 18-29 years in good health and CMV-seronegative.

This sequence joins TRBV30 and TRBJ1-5; 7 nucleotides agree with TRBD1. Germline loops: CDR1 GTSNPN, CDR2 SVGIG (reference sequence). The CDR3 is made up of 14 amino acids. With 5 bases clipped from V and 3 bases from J, the junction kept 7 bases outside the gene matches. The DNA for the CDR3 is TGTGCCTGGGGCAGGGGGTTAGCCAATCAGCCCCAGCATTTT. This sequence encodes CAWGRGLANQPQHF.

This sequence joins TRBV2 and TRBJ2-1, with 12 bases that match TRBD2. The CDR3 sequence is 16 residues long. The germline V gene encodes CDR1 SNHLY and CDR2 FYNNEI. V was pared by 6 bases and J by 4 bases, with 7 bases of the junction left unmatched. The CDR3 is CASSHWTSGKYNEQFF. Here the CDR3 DNA reads TGTGCCAGCAGCCACTGGACTAGCGGGAAATACAATGAGCAGTTCTTC. The whole variable domain, filled in from reference TRBV2 and TRBJ2-1, reads EPEVTQTPSHQVTQMGQEVILRCVPISNHLYFYWYRQILGQKVEFLVSFYNNEISEKSEIFDDQFSVERPDGSNFTLKIRSTKLEDSAMYFCASSHWTSGKYNEQFFGPGTRLTVL.